This T cell receptor beta chain was sequenced in a study of cytomegalovirus exposure and HLA in healthy donors. The PCR made use of 60 Vbeta and 13 Jbeta primers. Measured with immunoSEQ multiplex PCR; TCRdb has only the in-frame clones, and not every one. The sample carries some 93,000 clones, less than 9.5% recorded once. V was shortened by 1 base and J by 5 bases, with 9 bases between the two germline ends. CDR1 and CDR2 (germline): MNHNS, SASEGT. This CDR3 region has 14 residues. The chain joins TRBV6-1 to TRBJ1-3; D is perhaps TRBD1 (5 bases). This receptor was taken from a man aged 45-60 years in good health and CMV-seropositive. The sample taken for sequencing was PBMCs. The CDR3 region is CASSEETARNTIYF. CDR3 nucleotides: TGTGCCAGCAGTGAAGAGACAGCTAGAAACACCATATATTTT.